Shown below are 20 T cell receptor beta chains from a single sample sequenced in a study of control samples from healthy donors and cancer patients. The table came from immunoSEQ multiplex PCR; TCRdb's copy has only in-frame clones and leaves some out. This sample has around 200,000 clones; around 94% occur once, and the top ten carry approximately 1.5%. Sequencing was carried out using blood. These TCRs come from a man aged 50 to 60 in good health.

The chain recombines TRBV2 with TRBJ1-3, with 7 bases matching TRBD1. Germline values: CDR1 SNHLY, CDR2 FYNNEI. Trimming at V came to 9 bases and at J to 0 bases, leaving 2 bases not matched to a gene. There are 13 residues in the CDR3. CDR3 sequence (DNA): TGTGCCAGAAACAGGGGCTCTGGAAACACCATATATTTT. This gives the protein CARNRGSGNTIYF.

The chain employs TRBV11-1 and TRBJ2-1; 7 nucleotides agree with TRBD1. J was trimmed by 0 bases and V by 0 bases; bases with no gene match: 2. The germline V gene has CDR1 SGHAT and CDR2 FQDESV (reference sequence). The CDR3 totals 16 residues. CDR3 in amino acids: CASSLADRSSYNEQFF. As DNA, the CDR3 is TGTGCCAGCAGCTTAGCGGACAGGAGCTCCTACAATGAGCAGTTCTTC.

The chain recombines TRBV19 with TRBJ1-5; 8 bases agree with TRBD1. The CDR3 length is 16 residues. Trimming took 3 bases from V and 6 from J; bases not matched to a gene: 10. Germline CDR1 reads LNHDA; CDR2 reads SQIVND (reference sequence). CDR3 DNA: TGTGCCAGTAGTATTTTTTCAGGGGGCGGTCGTCAGCCCCAGCATTTT. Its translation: CASSIFSGGGRQPQHF.

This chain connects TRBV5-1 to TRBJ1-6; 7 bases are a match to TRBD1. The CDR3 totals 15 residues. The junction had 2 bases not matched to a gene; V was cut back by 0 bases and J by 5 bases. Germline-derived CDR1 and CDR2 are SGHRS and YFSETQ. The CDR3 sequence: CASSLAGTDNSPLHF. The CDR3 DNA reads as TGCGCCAGCAGCTTGGCCGGGACAGATAATTCACCCCTCCACTTT.

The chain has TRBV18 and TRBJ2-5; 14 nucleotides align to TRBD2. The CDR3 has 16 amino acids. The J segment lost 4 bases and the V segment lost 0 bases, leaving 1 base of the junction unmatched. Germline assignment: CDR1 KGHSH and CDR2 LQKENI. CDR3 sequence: CASSPPTSGGGETQYF. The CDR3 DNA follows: TGTGCCAGCTCACCACCGACTAGCGGGGGGGGAGAGACCCAGTACTTC.

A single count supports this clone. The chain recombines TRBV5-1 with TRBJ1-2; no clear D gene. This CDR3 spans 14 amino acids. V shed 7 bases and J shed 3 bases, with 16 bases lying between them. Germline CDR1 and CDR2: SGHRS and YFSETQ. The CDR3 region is CASGSAGLDYGYTF. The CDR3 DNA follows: TGCGCCAGCGGCTCCGCAGGCCTTGACTATGGCTACACCTTC.

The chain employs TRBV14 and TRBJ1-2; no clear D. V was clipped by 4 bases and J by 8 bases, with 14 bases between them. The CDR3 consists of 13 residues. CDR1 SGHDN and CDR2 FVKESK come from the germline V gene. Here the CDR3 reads CASSRDDVGGYTF. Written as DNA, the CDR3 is TGTGCCAGCAGCCGTGACGATGTGGGCGGCTACACCTTC. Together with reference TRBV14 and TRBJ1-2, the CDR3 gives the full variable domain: EAGVTQFPSHSVIEKGQTVTLRCDPISGHDNLYWYRRVMGKEIKFLLHFVKESKQDESGMPNNRFLAERTGGTYSTLKVQPAELEDSGVYFCASSRDDVGGYTFGSGTRLTVV.

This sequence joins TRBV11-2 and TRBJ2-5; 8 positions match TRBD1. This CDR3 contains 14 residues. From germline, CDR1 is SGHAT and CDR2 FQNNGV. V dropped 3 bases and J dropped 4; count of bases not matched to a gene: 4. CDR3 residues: CASSFGQGIETQYF. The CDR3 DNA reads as TGTGCCAGCAGCTTCGGACAGGGTATAGAGACCCAGTACTTC.

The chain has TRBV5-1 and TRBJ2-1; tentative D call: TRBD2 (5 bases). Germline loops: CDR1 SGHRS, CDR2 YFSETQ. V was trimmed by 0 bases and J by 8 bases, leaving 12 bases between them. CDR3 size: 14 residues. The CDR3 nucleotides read TGCGCCAGCAGCTTGGTCCCCGGAGGCGATGAGCAGTTCTTC. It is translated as CASSLVPGGDEQFF. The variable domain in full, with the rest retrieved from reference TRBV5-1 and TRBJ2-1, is KAGVTQTPRYLIKTRGQQVTLSCSPISGHRSVSWYQQTPGQGLQFLFEYFSETQRNKGNFPGRFSGRQFSNSRSEMNVSTLELGDSALYLCASSLVPGGDEQFFGPGTRLTVL.

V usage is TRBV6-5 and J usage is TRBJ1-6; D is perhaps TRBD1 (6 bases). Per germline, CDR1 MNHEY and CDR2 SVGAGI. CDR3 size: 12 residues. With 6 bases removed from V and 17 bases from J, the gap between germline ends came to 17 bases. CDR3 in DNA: TGTGCCAGCAGATCCCCTTCTACAGGGTTCCACTTT. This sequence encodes CASRSPSTGFHF.

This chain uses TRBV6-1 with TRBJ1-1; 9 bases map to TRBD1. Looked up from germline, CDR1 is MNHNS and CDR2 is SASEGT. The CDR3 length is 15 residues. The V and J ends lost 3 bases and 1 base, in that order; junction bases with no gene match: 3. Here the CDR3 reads CASSEGGQGNTEAFF. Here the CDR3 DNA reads TGTGCCAGCAGTGAGGGGGGACAGGGGAACACTGAAGCTTTCTTT.

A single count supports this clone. The DNA of the CDR3 is TGTGCCAGCAGTTACAGGAACACTGAAGCTTTCTTT. As protein: CASSYRNTEAFF. The chain is built from TRBV12-3 or TRBV12-4 and TRBJ1-1; D gene uncertain. The CDR3 runs to 12 residues. The V end was cut by 4 bases, the J end by 1 base, with 4 bases between.

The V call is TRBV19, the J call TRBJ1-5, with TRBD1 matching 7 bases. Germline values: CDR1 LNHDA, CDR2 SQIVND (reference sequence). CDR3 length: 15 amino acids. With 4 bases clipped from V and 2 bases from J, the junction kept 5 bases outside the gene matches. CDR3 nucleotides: TGTGCCAGTAGTAGGGACAGTAAGGGCAATCAGCCCCAGCATTTT. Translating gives CASSRDSKGNQPQHF.

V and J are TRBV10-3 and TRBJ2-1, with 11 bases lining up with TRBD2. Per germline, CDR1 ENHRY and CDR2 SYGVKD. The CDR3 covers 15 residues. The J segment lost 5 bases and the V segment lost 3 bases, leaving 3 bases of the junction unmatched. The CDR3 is CAISEGTSGNNEQFF. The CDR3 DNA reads TGTGCCATCAGTGAAGGGACTAGCGGAAACAATGAGCAGTTCTTC.

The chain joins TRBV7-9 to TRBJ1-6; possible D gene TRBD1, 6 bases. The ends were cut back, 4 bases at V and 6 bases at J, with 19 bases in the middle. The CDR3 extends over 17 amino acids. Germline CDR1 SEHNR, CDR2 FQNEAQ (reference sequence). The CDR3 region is CASSWKVDSRFNSPLHF. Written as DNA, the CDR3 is TGTGCCAGCAGCTGGAAAGTGGACAGCCGTTTTAATTCACCCCTCCACTTT.

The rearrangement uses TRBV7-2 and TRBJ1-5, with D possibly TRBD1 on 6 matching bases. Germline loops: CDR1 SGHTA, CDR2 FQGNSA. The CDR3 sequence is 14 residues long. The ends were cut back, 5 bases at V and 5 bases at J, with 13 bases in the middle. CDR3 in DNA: TGTGCCAGCAGCCAAGCGGCAGGGGATCAGCCCCAGCATTTT. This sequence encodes CASSQAAGDQPQHF.

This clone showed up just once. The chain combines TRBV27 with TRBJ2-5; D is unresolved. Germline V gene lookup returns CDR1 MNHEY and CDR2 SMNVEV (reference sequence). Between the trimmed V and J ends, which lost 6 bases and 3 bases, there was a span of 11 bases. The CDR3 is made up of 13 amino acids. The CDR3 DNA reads TGTGCCAGCAGCAAACCCCGGAAAGAGACCCAGTACTTC. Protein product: CASSKPRKETQYF.

The CDR3 is CASSPDSDLYGYTF. The CDR3 bases are TGTGCCAGCAGCCCGGATTCGGATCTCTATGGCTACACCTTC. The V and J genes are TRBV5-4 and TRBJ1-2; no clear D gene. Germline values: CDR1 SGHNT, CDR2 YYREEE (reference sequence). CDR3 length: 14 amino acids. V was cut by 4 bases and J by 4 bases, with 14 bases left in between.

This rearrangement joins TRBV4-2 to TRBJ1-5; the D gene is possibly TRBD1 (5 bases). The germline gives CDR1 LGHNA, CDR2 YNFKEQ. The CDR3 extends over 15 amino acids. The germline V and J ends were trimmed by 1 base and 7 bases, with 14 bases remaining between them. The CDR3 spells CASSQGLPGSQPQHF. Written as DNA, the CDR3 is TGTGCCAGCAGCCAAGGCCTCCCAGGGAGCCAGCCCCAGCATTTT.

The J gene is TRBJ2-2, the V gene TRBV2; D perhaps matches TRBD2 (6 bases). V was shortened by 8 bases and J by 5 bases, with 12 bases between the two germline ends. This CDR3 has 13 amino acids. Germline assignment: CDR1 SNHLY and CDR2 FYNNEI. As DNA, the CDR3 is TGTGCCAGCGCGACTAGTTCGACCGGGGAGCTGTTTTTT. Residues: CASATSSTGELFF.